Listed below are T cell receptor beta chains from one sample, sequenced in a study of T cells in Graves' hyperthyroidism and ophthalmopathy. MiXCR, applied by TCRdb to the multiplex PCR reads, yields one record per CDR3 protein. The sample lists around 450,000 distinct CDR3 sequences, approximately 15% seen once, with roughly an eighth in the top ten. Source material: blood. The source is a woman in her late teens or twenties with Graves' hyperthyroidism. The CDR3 runs from the conserved cysteine through the conserved F or W. A D gene is named only where the DNA matches it firmly. Where a row states a size, it is once, few, many or the class of an expanded clone; other rows omit it.

>many|TRBJ2-1|.|TRBV6-1|14
TGTGCCAGCAGTGAACTTCGGGACTACAATGAGCAGTTCTTC
CASSELRDYNEQFF
>many|TRBJ2-7|TRBD2|TRBV7-2|15
TGTGCCAGCAGCAAGGGACTAGCGGGGGGGTACGAGCAGTACTTC
CASSKGLAGGYEQYF
>.|TRBJ2-1|TRBD1|TRBV19|16
TGTGCCAGTACCGCCGGTTGGGACAGGGGCTCGGATGAGCAGTTCTTC
CASTAGWDRGSDEQFF
>few|TRBJ1-1|.|TRBV4-1|15
TGCGCCAGCAGCCAAGGTAGAGATATGAACACTGAAGCTTTCTTT
CASSQGRDMNTEAFF
>many|TRBJ1-5|.|TRBV5-6|14
TGTGCCAGCAGCCGGGGCGGGACGGGACAGCCCCAGCATTTT
CASSRGGTGQPQHF
>.|TRBJ2-1|TRBD2|TRBV4-1|17
TGCGCCAGCAGCCAGAGGCTAGCGGGAGTCTCCTACAATGAGCAGTTCTTC
CASSQRLAGVSYNEQFF
>.|TRBJ1-1|.|TRBV29-1|14
TGCAGCGTGCAGGGAGTTTTCCCTTTCACTGAAGCTTTCTTT
CSVQGVFPFTEAFF
>many|TRBJ2-5|.|TRBV12-3/TRBV12-4|15
TGTGCCAGCAGTTTACGGTGGTCAGCTCCAGAGACCCAGTACTTC
CASSLRWSAPETQYF
>few|TRBJ1-5|.|TRBV6-2/TRBV6-3|15
TGTGCCAGCAGTTACTCACGACAGGTTTGGCAGCCCCAGCATTTT
CASSYSRQVWQPQHF
>.|TRBJ2-5|TRBD1|TRBV20-1|14
TGCAGTGCTGCGGGACAGGGAGTTTGGGAGACCCAGTACTTC
CSAAGQGVWETQYF
>many|TRBJ2-7|.|TRBV5-1|16
TGCGCCAGCAGCAGTCCAGCAGGACGGCTGGCCTACGAGCAGTACTTC
CASSSPAGRLAYEQYF
>few|TRBJ2-1|.|TRBV2|15
TGTGCCAGCAGTAACCGGGACTGGGGGAACGATGAGCAGTTCTTC
CASSNRDWGNDEQFF
>.|TRBJ2-2|TRBD2|TRBV7-2|14
TGTGCCCAAAGCCGGGGGGGGGTCGCCGGGGAGCTGTTTTTT
CAQSRGGVAGELFF
>.|TRBJ1-5|.|TRBV12-3/TRBV12-4|15
TGTGCCAGCAGCTATTCGGGACATAGCAATCAGCCCCAGCATTTT
CASSYSGHSNQPQHF
>few|TRBJ1-3|.|TRBV6-1|15
TGTGCCAGCAGACCCGTGGGCAGGGCTGGAAACACCATATATTTT
CASRPVGRAGNTIYF
>many|TRBJ2-5|.|TRBV3-2|17
TGTGCCAGCAGCCAAGCGAGACTACCAAAGAAAAAAGAGACCCAGTACTTC
CASSQARLPKKKETQYF
>many|TRBJ2-1|TRBD1|TRBV29-1|12
TGCAGCGCCGGGACAGTTGGCAATGAGCAGTTCTTC
CSAGTVGNEQFF
>many|TRBJ2-7|TRBD1|TRBV5-1|16
TGCGCCAGCAGCTTGGCCCTGGACAGGGGGAACTACGAGCAGTACTTC
CASSLALDRGNYEQYF
>many|TRBJ2-7|.|TRBV29-1|13
TGCAGCGTTGAAACGACAGGAACCTACGAGCAGTACTTC
CSVETTGTYEQYF
>once|TRBJ2-2|.|TRBV5-5|15
TGTGCCAGCAGCTCGGGACAACGGGACACCGGGGAGCTGTTTTTT
CASSSGQRDTGELFF
>.|TRBJ2-5|.|TRBV7-9|14
TGTGCCAGCAGCCCCAGGACAGTTGGAGAGACCCAGTACTTC
CASSPRTVGETQYF
>few|TRBJ2-1|.|TRBV4-2|13
TGTGCCAGCAGCCCCCTAAGTCGGAATGAGCAGTTCTTC
CASSPLSRNEQFF
>many|TRBJ1-1|TRBD1|TRBV6-1|15
TGTGCCAGCAGTGTCCTGACAGGGGAGGTCACTGAAGCTTTCTTT
CASSVLTGEVTEAFF
>many|TRBJ2-7|.|TRBV18|15
TGTGCCAGCTCGCCTTCCGTTGGGCAACCCTACGAGCAGTACTTC
CASSPSVGQPYEQYF
>many|TRBJ2-3|TRBD2|TRBV28|14
TGTGCCAGCAGTACTAGCGGGAACACAGATACGCAGTATTTT
CASSTSGNTDTQYF
>.|TRBJ2-7|TRBD1|TRBV6-1|14
TGTGCCAGCAGTTTTAGACAGGGGTCCTGGGAGCAGTACTTC
CASSFRQGSWEQYF
>few|TRBJ1-1|TRBD1|TRBV7-9|16
TGTGCCAGCAGCTTAGGGACCGGGACAGGGAACACTGAAGCTTTCTTT
CASSLGTGTGNTEAFF
>few|TRBJ2-1|.|TRBV28|16
TGTGCCTGCAGTTTGGCAGGGGGGGTTAGGTCCGATGAGCAGTTCTTC
CACSLAGGVRSDEQFF
>many|TRBJ2-5|.|TRBV3-1|15
TGTGCCAGCAACCCCCGTTGGAAGGGACAAGAGACCCAGTACTTC
CASNPRWKGQETQYF
>many|TRBJ2-7|TRBD1|TRBV28|14
TGTGCCAGCAGTGTACAGGGGGCCCCCTACGAGCAGTACTTC
CASSVQGAPYEQYF
>many|TRBJ1-2|TRBD1|TRBV6-1|15
TGTGCCAGCACTTCCCGGGACAGGGGTCTCCGTGGCTACACCTTC
CASTSRDRGLRGYTF
>many|TRBJ2-7|TRBD2|TRBV12-3/TRBV12-4|18
TGTGCCAGCAGCCCTTTTCCAACGTATTGGGAGGGGTCCTTCGAGCAGTACTTC
CASSPFPTYWEGSFEQYF
>.|TRBJ2-7|TRBD2|TRBV6-1|13
TGTGCCAGCAGTGAACGGGGGGCCTACGAGCAGTACTTC
CASSERGAYEQYF